Following are 17 T cell receptor beta chains from one sample sequenced in a study of T-cell reconstitution after alpha-beta-depleted transplantation in children. Unique molecular identifiers tagged the TCRbeta library. Each CDR3 protein is one row after TCRdb ran MiXCR on the PCR reads. The repertoire consists of a few hundred thousand distinct CDR3 sequences, with over 20% occurring once and the leading ten covering over 2.5%. The specimen comprised PBMCs, sampled before TCRalphabeta/CD19-depleted stem cell transplant. These receptors originate from a girl between 2 and 10 years old with Fanconi anemia, due to receive a stem cell transplant.

In its sample, this clonotype was seen a few times. The chain carries TRBV6-1 and TRBJ2-3; TRBD2 aligns across 8 bases. The CDR3 has 16 residues. V gave up 7 bases and J gave up 0 bases; unmatched junction bases: 9. Germline values: CDR1 MNHNS, CDR2 SASEGT. The CDR3 spells CASTPFSGASTDTQYF. For the CDR3, the DNA is TGTGCCAGCACCCCCTTTAGCGGGGCTAGCACAGATACGCAGTATTTT.

This clonotype has a count of ten or more. The V gene is TRBV20-1, the J gene TRBJ2-7; 10 nucleotides agree with TRBD2. The CDR3 totals 14 residues. V lost 2 bases, J lost 1 base, and 2 bases stayed unmatched. Germline V CDR1 and CDR2: DFQATT, SNEGSKA (reference sequence). The CDR3 bases are TGCAGTGCTAGATGGACTAGCGGTTCCTACGAGCAGTACTTC. The encoded protein is CSARWTSGSYEQYF.

The table lists this clonotype with a few counts. The chain is built from TRBV7-6 and TRBJ2-7; D not certain. The CDR3 is 12 residues long. Germline-derived CDR1 and CDR2 are SGHVS and FNYEAQ. The V end was cut by 1 base, the J end by 5 bases, with 6 bases between. Here the CDR3 DNA reads TGTGCCAGCAGCTTAGGATACGACGAGCAGTACTTC. It codes for CASSLGYDEQYF.

This clonotype has a handful of counts. The V and J genes are TRBV6-5 and TRBJ2-2; TRBD1 aligns across 7 bases. Germline CDR1 MNHEY, CDR2 SVGAGI. This CDR3 is 16 amino acids long. V shed 4 bases, J shed 7 bases, and the junction held 12 bases outside the gene matches. CDR3 residues: CASSSPATGVSGELFF. The CDR3 DNA reads as TGTGCCAGCAGTTCCCCTGCTACAGGGGTCAGCGGGGAGCTGTTTTTT.

This rearrangement joins TRBV29-1 to TRBJ1-2; no clear D. This CDR3 spans 13 amino acids. CDR1 and CDR2 (germline): SQVTM, ANQGSEA. V was shortened by 4 bases and J by 8 bases, with 17 bases between the two germline ends. The CDR3 DNA reads TGCAGCGTTGGCCGTGTGATCGAACGGGGCTACACCTTC. It codes for CSVGRVIERGYTF.

This clonotype was detected a few times. J is TRBJ2-7 and V is TRBV10-3; D is unclear. V shed 3 bases and J shed 2 bases, with 8 bases lying between them. From germline, CDR1 is ENHRY and CDR2 SYGVKD. The CDR3 loop spans 13 amino acids. DNA of the CDR3: TGTGCCATCAGTGACCAGGCAACCTACGAGCAGTACTTC. This encodes CAISDQATYEQYF.

This rearrangement joins TRBV30 to TRBJ2-1; D remains unclear. The CDR3 covers 12 residues. V shed 2 bases and J shed 5 bases, with 7 bases lying between them. Germline V lookup: CDR1 GTSNPN, CDR2 SVGIG (reference sequence). The CDR3 here is CAWSLGDNEQFF. CDR3 coding DNA: TGTGCCTGGAGTCTAGGCGACAATGAGCAGTTCTTC.

In its sample, this clonotype was seen many times. This sequence joins TRBV29-1 and TRBJ2-1; the D gene is possibly TRBD1 (6 bases). This CDR3 comprises 12 residues. The germline V gene has CDR1 SQVTM and CDR2 ANQGSEA. V was pared by 7 bases and J by 9 bases, with 16 bases between. The CDR3 spells CSGKQGFSEQFF. In nucleotides, the CDR3 is TGCAGCGGAAAACAGGGTTTCAGTGAGCAGTTCTTC.

The chain has TRBV7-3 and TRBJ2-7; D unresolved. The CDR3 sequence is 16 residues long. From germline, CDR1 is SGHTA and CDR2 FQGTGA. Trimming cost V 3 bases and J 4 bases, with 19 bases left between them. The CDR3 region is CASSFPTDDQTYEQYF. In DNA form, the CDR3 reads TGTGCCAGCAGCTTTCCCACTGATGATCAGACTTACGAGCAGTACTTC.

This clonotype appeared many times. The rearrangement joins TRBV7-2 to TRBJ2-1, with D possibly being TRBD1 or TRBD2 (6 bases each). The V end lost 2 bases, the J end lost 12 bases, and 17 bases lay between the germline ends. The CDR3 consists of 14 residues. Per germline, CDR1 SGHTA and CDR2 FQGNSA. Written as DNA, the CDR3 is TGTGCCAGCAGCTTATGGATAACGGGGGCTTCGCAGTTCTTC. Translated, it gives CASSLWITGASQFF.

This clonotype was found a few times. The V gene is TRBV29-1, the J gene TRBJ2-7, with a tentative D call TRBD2 (6 bases). The CDR3 spans 13 residues. The germline V gene has CDR1 SQVTM and CDR2 ANQGSEA. V shed 8 bases and J shed 3 bases, with 17 bases lying between them. Here the CDR3 reads CSTRGGRNYEQYF. The DNA of the CDR3 is TGCAGCACTCGTGGGGGGAGGAACTACGAGCAGTACTTC.

The chain carries TRBV28 and TRBJ2-1; 7 positions match TRBD2. The CDR3 loop spans 18 amino acids. Germline V gene lookup returns CDR1 MDHEN and CDR2 SYDVKM. J lost 0 bases, V lost 5 bases, and 13 bases had no gene match. In DNA form, the CDR3 reads TGTGCCAGCAGTGGGAGGGCAACTCGAGAACTCTCCTACAATGAGCAGTTCTTC. Protein sequence: CASSGRATRELSYNEQFF.

This clonotype was picked up many times. The chain joins TRBV29-1 to TRBJ2-3, with 9 bases lining up with TRBD1. The CDR3 runs 15 residues. The ends lost 6 bases at V and 6 bases at J; junction bases unmatched: 13. Germline assignment: CDR1 SQVTM and CDR2 ANQGSEA. The CDR3 protein is CSVSSGQGKSDTQYF. CDR3 nucleotides: TGCAGCGTATCATCCGGACAGGGGAAGTCGGATACGCAGTATTTT.

In this sample, this clonotype turned up a few times. This chain connects TRBV7-2 to TRBJ2-3; D possibly corresponds to TRBD2 (5 bases). The CDR3 sequence is 12 residues long. Trimming cost V 4 bases and J 7 bases, with 9 bases left between them. Germline CDR1 is SGHTA and CDR2 is FQGNSA. The CDR3 DNA reads as TGTGCCAGCAGCTCTAGCAGGTATACGCAGTATTTT. It yields the protein CASSSSRYTQYF.

The genes are TRBV12-3 or TRBV12-4 and TRBJ2-6; 8 bases are shared with TRBD1. The ends lost 2 bases at V and 0 bases at J; junction bases unmatched: 6. The CDR3 sequence is 18 residues long. The CDR3 sequence is CASSLRRTGYSGANVLTF. In nucleotides, the CDR3 is TGTGCCAGCAGTTTACGGCGGACAGGGTACTCTGGGGCCAACGTCCTGACTTTC.

The table lists this clonotype with many counts. The chain links TRBV5-1 to TRBJ2-2, with D possibly TRBD1 on 6 matching bases. The germline CDR1 and CDR2 sequences are SGHRS and YFSETQ. V dropped 0 bases and J dropped 5 bases, with 14 bases sitting between them. The CDR3 is made up of 16 amino acids. CDR3 in DNA: TGCGCCAGCAGCTTGGGACAGGTCCGTTGGACCGGGGAGCTGTTTTTT. Translation: CASSLGQVRWTGELFF.

This clonotype was detected only a few times. This chain connects TRBV12-3 or TRBV12-4 to TRBJ1-6; no clear D. This CDR3 region has 12 residues. Trimming removed 6 bases from V and 5 bases from J, with 5 bases in between. Here the CDR3 DNA reads TGTGCCAGCAGGAGGAATAATTCACCCCTCCACTTT. Protein sequence: CASRRNNSPLHF.